One and the same sample provided the 15 T cell receptor beta chains below, sequenced in a study of blood T cell repertoires in COVID-19. This table comes from immunoSEQ multiplex PCR, and its TCRdb copy is limited to in-frame clones, with some not included. The repertoire holds under 200,000 clones, with about three quarters as singletons. Sequencing was carried out using peripheral blood. The receptors come from a man aged 65 to 79 with acute or convalescent COVID-19.

V and J are TRBV19 and TRBJ2-5; TRBD1 matches at 8 bases. The CDR3 covers 14 residues. The V and J ends lost 4 bases and 4 bases, in that order; junction bases with no gene match: 5. Germline V gives CDR1 LNHDA, CDR2 SQIVND (reference sequence). The DNA for the CDR3 is TGTGCCAGTAGTAGCCAGGGGGCCGTAGAGACCCAGTACTTC. Translation: CASSSQGAVETQYF.

The count of this clone is one. This chain connects TRBV5-6 to TRBJ2-5; 9 bases line up with TRBD2. The V gene end was trimmed by 1 base and the J gene end by 1 base; junction bases not matched to a gene: 5. The CDR3 spans 16 residues. CDR1 is SGHDT and CDR2 is YYEEEE in the germline V gene. The CDR3 here is CASSLSPSGTQETQYF. Here the CDR3 DNA reads TGTGCCAGCAGCTTGTCACCTAGCGGGACCCAAGAGACCCAGTACTTC. Combining the CDR3 with reference TRBV5-6 and TRBJ2-5 gives the whole variable domain DAGVTQSPTHLIKTRGQQVTLRCSPKSGHDTVSWYQQALGQGPQFIFQYYEEEERQRGNFPDRFSGHQFPNYSSELNVNALLLGDSALYLCASSLSPSGTQETQYFGPGTRLLVL.

Here the CDR3 reads CASSQEGEYGYTF. For the CDR3, the DNA is TGTGCCAGCAGCCAAGAAGGGGAATATGGCTACACCTTC. The chain joins TRBV3-1 (or the pseudogene TRBV3-2) to TRBJ1-2, with D perhaps matching TRBD1 (5 bases). Between the trimmed V and J ends, which lost 0 bases and 5 bases, there was a span of 7 bases. CDR1 LGHDT and CDR2 YNNKEL come from the germline V gene (reference sequence). The CDR3 contains 13 residues.

This rearrangement joins TRBV5-1 to TRBJ2-2; no clear D. The CDR3 totals 15 residues. Germline V lookup: CDR1 SGHRS, CDR2 YFSETQ. With 0 bases removed from V and 0 bases from J, the gap between germline ends came to 6 bases. DNA for the CDR3: TGCGCCAGCAGCTTGGCAGGTTCGAACACCGGGGAGCTGTTTTTT. Translating it yields CASSLAGSNTGELFF. The full variable domain, rest sourced from reference TRBV5-1 and TRBJ2-2, is KAGVTQTPRYLIKTRGQQVTLSCSPISGHRSVSWYQQTPGQGLQFLFEYFSETQRNKGNFPGRFSGRQFSNSRSEMNVSTLELGDSALYLCASSLAGSNTGELFFGEGSRLTVL.

This chain uses TRBV6-1 with TRBJ1-2; no reliable D call. V lost 0 bases and J lost 4, with 9 bases in between. CDR1 is MNHNS, CDR2 SASEGT, per germline. The CDR3 is made up of 14 amino acids. CDR3 protein: CASSEALRVYGYTF. The CDR3 DNA reads as TGTGCCAGCAGTGAAGCGCTGAGGGTCTATGGCTACACCTTC.

The V call is TRBV19, the J call TRBJ1-1; TRBD1 agrees at 7 bases. This CDR3 region has 15 residues. Per germline, CDR1 LNHDA and CDR2 SQIVND (reference sequence). Trimming at V came to 10 bases and at J to 4 bases, leaving 15 bases not matched to a gene. CDR3 sequence (DNA): TGTGCCACAAGGCAGGGGGGCGGGATTGGCACTGAAGCTTTCTTT. Its translation is CATRQGGGIGTEAFF.

The V gene is TRBV7-2, the J gene TRBJ1-1; D remains unclear. The CDR3 totals 13 residues. With 6 bases removed from V and 1 base from J, the gap between germline ends came to 9 bases. The germline gives CDR1 SGHTA, CDR2 FQGNSA. CDR3 in amino acids: CASSHGGNTEAFF. The DNA of the CDR3 is TGTGCCAGCAGTCACGGTGGGAACACTGAAGCTTTCTTT. Full variable domain (missing parts from reference TRBV7-2 and TRBJ1-1): GAGVSQSPSNKVTEKGKDVELRCDPISGHTALYWYRQSLGQGLEFLIYFQGNSAPDKSGLPSDRFSAERTGGSVSTLTIQRTQQEDSAVYLCASSHGGNTEAFFGQGTRLTVV.

The genes are TRBV5-1 and TRBJ1-1; 10 nucleotides align to TRBD1. V gave up 4 bases and J gave up 1 base; unmatched junction bases: 4. The CDR3 consists of 15 residues. Germline V gene lookup returns CDR1 SGHRS and CDR2 YFSETQ. DNA of the CDR3: TGCGCCAGCAGCCTCCGGACAGGGGGGAACACTGAAGCTTTCTTT. This translates into CASSLRTGGNTEAFF.

This clone was counted a single time. The chain joins TRBV6-5 to TRBJ2-7; no firm D call. The CDR3 spans 13 residues. CDR1 and CDR2 (germline): MNHEY, SVGAGI. V lost 0 bases and J lost 7, with 10 bases in between. The CDR3 nucleotides are TGTGCCAGCAGTTACTCTAGTAGTCGGGAGCAGTACTTC. It encodes CASSYSSSREQYF.

This clone occurred once. V usage is TRBV2 and J usage is TRBJ1-3; the match to TRBD1 covers 8 bases. V was pared by 5 bases and J by 7 bases, with 7 bases of the junction left unmatched. The CDR3 spans 14 residues. CDR1 is SNHLY, CDR2 FYNNEI, per germline. CDR3 DNA sequence: TGTGCCAGCAGTTCTGGACAGGGAGGGAACACCATATATTTT. Protein product: CASSSGQGGNTIYF. Based on the CDR3 plus reference TRBV2 and TRBJ1-3, the full variable domain is EPEVTQTPSHQVTQMGQEVILRCVPISNHLYFYWYRQILGQKVEFLVSFYNNEISEKSEIFDDQFSVERPDGSNFTLKIRSTKLEDSAMYFCASSSGQGGNTIYFGEGSWLTVV.

The CDR3 loop reads CASSSSGRNYNEQFF. The DNA of the CDR3 is TGTGCCAGCAGCTCTAGCGGGAGGAACTACAATGAGCAGTTCTTC. The V and J genes are TRBV7-9 and TRBJ2-1; 11 bases are a match to TRBD2. Germline V gene sequence: CDR1 SEHNR, CDR2 FQNEAQ (reference sequence). CDR3 length: 15 amino acids. Trimming cost V 4 bases and J 3 bases; bases outside gene matches: 2.

The gene calls are TRBV6-5 and TRBJ1-2; TRBD1 matches 11 bases. CDR3 length equals 14 residues. Germline CDR1 and CDR2: MNHEY and SVGAGI. The trim removed 8 bases at V and 9 bases at J, leaving 11 bases unmatched. The CDR3 loop reads CASDPGTGGWSYTF. The CDR3 DNA reads TGTGCCAGCGACCCCGGGACAGGGGGTTGGAGCTACACCTTC.

This clone was seen only a few times. The sample carries other DNA sequences with the same CDR3. The CDR3 is CASSSGQGNYGYTF. The CDR3 bases are TGTGCCAGCAGTTCCGGACAGGGGAACTATGGCTACACCTTC. The chain couples TRBV28 to TRBJ1-2, with 9 nucleotides matching TRBD1. In germline, CDR1 is MDHEN, CDR2 SYDVKM. V was clipped by 4 bases and J by 2 bases; unmatched bases: 2. CDR3 length: 14 amino acids.

CDR3 residues: CASSIDSSTSYEQYF. As DNA, the CDR3 is TGTGCCAGTAGTATTGACAGTTCTACCTCCTACGAGCAGTACTTC. This sequence joins TRBV19 and TRBJ2-7; TRBD1 might be the D (5 bases). There are 15 residues in the CDR3. Germline CDR1 and CDR2: LNHDA and SQIVND (reference sequence). With 3 bases removed from V and 0 bases from J, the gap between germline ends came to 12 bases.

This chain connects TRBV28 to TRBJ2-3; D is perhaps TRBD2 (5 bases). Germline V lookup: CDR1 MDHEN, CDR2 SYDVKM. The V end was cut by 3 bases, the J end by 11 bases, with 15 bases between. The CDR3 runs to 13 residues. The CDR3 coding sequence is TGTGCCAGCAGTTTGGCCCCTCCCGCGGGGCAGTATTTT. This encodes CASSLAPPAGQYF.